What follows describes a single T cell receptor beta chain. The antigen is undetermined. The data stem from a study of shared clonotypes between healthy human individuals. The naive CD8 fraction comprised CD45RO-negative cells positively selected for CCR7 and excluded terminally differentiated effector memory CD45RA+ cells. The CDR3 loop spans 15 amino acids. V was pared by 1 base and J by 2 bases, with 11 bases between. The germline gives CDR1 SGHAT, CDR2 FQNNGV. The study's findings and limits: Generally, naive subsets came out with larger estimated richness than memory subsets. It was the non-shared clonotypes that had lower generation probabilities than clonotypes shared by all four donors.

Generated by immunoSEQ multiplex PCR, the TCRdb table keeps only in-frame clones and is missing some. The profile covers nearly 2 million clones, with approximately 94% appearing a single time and approximately 1% taken by the ten largest. The genes are TRBV11-2 and TRBJ2-5; D may be TRBD2 (7 bases). Source material: naive CD8+ T cells sorted from blood. The TCR was taken from a man between 18 and 29 years old in good health. CDR3: CASSLGGGLQETQYF. The CDR3 DNA is TGTGCCAGCAGCTTAGGGGGGGGGCTACAAGAGACCCAGTACTTC.